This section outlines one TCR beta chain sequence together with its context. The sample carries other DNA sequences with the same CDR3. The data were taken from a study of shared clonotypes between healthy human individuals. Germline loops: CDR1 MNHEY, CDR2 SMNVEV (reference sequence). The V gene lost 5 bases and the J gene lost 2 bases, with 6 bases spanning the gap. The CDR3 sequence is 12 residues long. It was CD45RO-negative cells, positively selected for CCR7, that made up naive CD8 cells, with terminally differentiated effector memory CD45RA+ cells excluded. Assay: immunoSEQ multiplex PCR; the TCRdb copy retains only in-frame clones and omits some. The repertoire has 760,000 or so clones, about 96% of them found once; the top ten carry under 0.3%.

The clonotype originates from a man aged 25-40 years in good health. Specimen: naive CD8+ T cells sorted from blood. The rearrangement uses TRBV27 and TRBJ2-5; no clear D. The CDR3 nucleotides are TGTGCCAGCAGTAGGCCTCAAGAGACCCAGTACTTC. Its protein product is CASSRPQETQYF.